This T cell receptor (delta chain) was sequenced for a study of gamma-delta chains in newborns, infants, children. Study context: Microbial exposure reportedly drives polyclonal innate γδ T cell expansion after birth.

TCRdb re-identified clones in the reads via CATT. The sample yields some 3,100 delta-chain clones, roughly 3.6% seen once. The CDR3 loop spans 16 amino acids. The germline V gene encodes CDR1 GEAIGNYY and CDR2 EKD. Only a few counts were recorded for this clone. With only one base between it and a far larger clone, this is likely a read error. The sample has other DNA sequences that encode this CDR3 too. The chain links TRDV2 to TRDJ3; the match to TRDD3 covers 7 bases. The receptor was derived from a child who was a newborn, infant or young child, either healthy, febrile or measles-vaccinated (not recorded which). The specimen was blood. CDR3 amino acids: CACDWGSSWDTRQMFF. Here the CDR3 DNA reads TGTGCCTGTGACTGGGGGAGCTCCTGGGACACCCGGCAGATGTTTTTC.